Listed below are T cell receptor beta chains from one sample, sequenced in a study of T-cell reconstitution after alpha-beta-depleted transplantation in children. TCRdb re-called the PCR reads through MiXCR, storing one row per CDR3 protein. The sample comprises fewer than 1 million distinct CDR3 sequences, roughly 15% of which are singletons, and roughly 4.8% rests with the top ten. The sequenced sample was PBMCs, mostly from graft donor cells, obtained 360 days after TCRalphabeta/CD19-depleted stem cell transplant. Source of these receptors: a male patient younger than 18 who had a stem cell transplant for acute lymphoblastic leukemia, so the T cells may come from the graft donor. Each CDR3 is given with its conserved first and last residue. D genes are given only for firm matches. Only part of the rows carry a size: once, few, many, or a class if the clone is expanded.

clone_size j_call v_call d_call cdr3_aa cdr3_nt
NA TRBJ1-5 TRBV12-3/TRBV12-4 NA CASTRLGYNQPQHF TGTGCCAGCACCCGTCTTGGTTACAATCAGCCCCAGCATTTT
once TRBJ2-5 TRBV5-1 NA CASSTPGAGETQYF TGCGCCAGCAGTACCCCAGGGGCGGGAGAGACCCAGTACTTC
NA TRBJ2-3 TRBV7-8 TRBD2 CASSLPIAGGSTDTQYF TGTGCCAGCAGCTTACCCATAGCGGGAGGGAGCACAGATACGCAGTATTTT
few TRBJ2-7 TRBV28 TRBD2 CASSLRLAGFYEQYF TGTGCCAGCAGTTTACGACTAGCGGGATTCTACGAGCAGTACTTC
many TRBJ1-2 TRBV7-2 NA CASSFGQLYGYTF TGTGCCAGCAGCTTTGGACAGCTCTATGGCTACACCTTC
few TRBJ1-2 TRBV19 NA CASTLWGSREDGYTF TGTGCCAGTACCTTGTGGGGGTCGAGGGAAGATGGCTACACCTTC
NA TRBJ1-2 TRBV5-1 NA CASSIDRTNYGYTF TGCGCCAGCAGCATTGACAGGACTAACTATGGCTACACCTTC
NA TRBJ2-3 TRBV7-8 TRBD2 CASSRSFGRITDTQYF TGTGCCAGCAGCCGTAGCTTCGGGAGGATCACAGATACGCAGTATTTT
few TRBJ2-2 TRBV18 NA CASSPPIYWGSATGELFF TGTGCCAGCTCACCACCGATTTACTGGGGGTCGGCCACCGGGGAGCTGTTTTTT
few TRBJ2-7 TRBV12-3/TRBV12-4 NA CASSLELASSEQYF TGTGCCAGCAGTTTAGAGCTCGCTTCGTCCGAGCAGTACTTC
NA TRBJ1-2 TRBV12-3/TRBV12-4 NA CASSQTGHRGYTF TGTGCCAGCAGTCAAACTGGGCATCGGGGCTACACCTTC
NA TRBJ1-1 TRBV3-1 TRBD1 CASSQEGTGRKAFF TGTGCCAGCAGCCAAGAAGGGACAGGGCGGAAAGCTTTCTTT
many TRBJ2-6 TRBV12-3/TRBV12-4 TRBD2 CASSFRAGVGANVLTF TGTGCCAGCAGTTTTCGTGCGGGGGTGGGGGCCAACGTCCTGACTTTC
few TRBJ2-3 TRBV12-3/TRBV12-4 NA CASSFESRTDTQYF TGTGCCAGCAGTTTCGAGTCCAGGACAGATACGCAGTATTTT
few TRBJ2-1 TRBV5-1 NA CASSLGLRGHNEQFF TGCGCCAGCAGCCTGGGTTTGCGGGGGCACAATGAGCAGTTCTTC
few TRBJ2-3 TRBV27 NA CAIAGTDTQYF TGTGCTATAGCAGGCACAGATACGCAGTATTTT
NA TRBJ2-5 TRBV12-3/TRBV12-4 NA CASSPPGGIIETQYF TGTGCCAGCAGTCCCCCAGGGGGGATCATTGAGACCCAGTACTTC
many TRBJ2-5 TRBV28 TRBD1 CASTDGTGGRETQYF TGTGCCAGCACGGACGGGACAGGGGGGCGAGAGACCCAGTACTTC
NA TRBJ1-2 TRBV5-8 NA CASSRVRLYGYTF TGTGCCAGCAGCCGGGTCCGACTATATGGCTACACCTTC
many TRBJ2-5 TRBV5-1 NA CASSLGYETQYF TGCGCCAGCAGCCTTGGATACGAGACCCAGTACTTC
many TRBJ2-3 TRBV20-1 TRBD2 CSARDLAGGPLLTDTQYF TGCAGTGCTAGAGATCTTGCGGGAGGGCCCCTTCTTACCGATACGCAGTATTTT
NA TRBJ2-5 TRBV29-1 TRBD2 CSVVGAGGPRETQYF TGCAGCGTTGTAGGGGCGGGAGGGCCTCGAGAGACCCAGTACTTC
few TRBJ2-3 TRBV6-2/TRBV6-3 NA CASSRVPVNTQYF TGTGCCAGCAGTAGGGTCCCCGTCAATACGCAGTATTTT
NA TRBJ2-4 TRBV20-1 NA CSATDRSLTKNIQYF TGCAGTGCTACCGACCGTAGTTTAACCAAAAACATTCAGTACTTC
few TRBJ1-2 TRBV20-1 TRBD1 CSAPDRVYGYTF TGCAGTGCACCTGACAGGGTCTATGGCTACACCTTC
many TRBJ2-1 TRBV2 NA CASQEGGAGYNEQFF TGTGCCAGCCAAGAAGGGGGGGCAGGCTACAATGAGCAGTTCTTC
NA TRBJ2-1 TRBV11-1 TRBD2 CASSLPSGRVASYNEQFF TGTGCCAGCAGCTTACCTAGCGGGAGGGTCGCCTCCTACAATGAGCAGTTCTTC
NA TRBJ2-1 TRBV12-3/TRBV12-4 TRBD1 CASTLQGARNEQFF TGTGCCAGCACTCTACAGGGGGCGCGCAATGAGCAGTTCTTC
NA TRBJ1-1 TRBV12-3/TRBV12-4 TRBD1 CASSGQVTEAFF TGTGCCAGCAGCGGACAGGTCACTGAAGCTTTCTTT
few TRBJ2-7 TRBV20-1 TRBD2 CCARDLPAGGHSYEQYF TGCTGTGCTAGAGATCTTCCGGCGGGAGGACACTCCTACGAGCAGTACTTC